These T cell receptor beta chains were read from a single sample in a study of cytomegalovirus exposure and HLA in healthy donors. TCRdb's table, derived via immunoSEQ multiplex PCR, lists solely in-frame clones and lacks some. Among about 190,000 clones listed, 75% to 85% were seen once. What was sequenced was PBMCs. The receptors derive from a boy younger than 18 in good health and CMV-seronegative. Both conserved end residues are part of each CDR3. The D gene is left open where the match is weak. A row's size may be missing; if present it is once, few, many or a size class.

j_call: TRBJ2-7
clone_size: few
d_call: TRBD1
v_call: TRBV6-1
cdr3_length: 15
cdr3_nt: TGTGCCAGCAGTGAATTGACAGGGGCCTCCTACGAGCAGTACTTC
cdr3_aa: CASSELTGASYEQYF

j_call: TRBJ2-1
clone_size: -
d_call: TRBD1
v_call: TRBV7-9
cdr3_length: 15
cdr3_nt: TGTTCCAGCAGCTTTGGCGGACAGGGCTACAATGAGCAGTTCTTC
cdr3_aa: CSSSFGGQGYNEQFF

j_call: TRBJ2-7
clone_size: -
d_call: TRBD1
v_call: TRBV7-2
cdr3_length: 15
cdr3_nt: TGTGCCAGCAGCCGGGGACAGGGGGTTCGGTACGAGCAGTACTTC
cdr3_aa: CASSRGQGVRYEQYF

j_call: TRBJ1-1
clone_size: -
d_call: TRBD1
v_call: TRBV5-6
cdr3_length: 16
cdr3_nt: TGTGCCAGCAGCGTGCGGGGACAGATTTCGGCCACTGAAGCTTTCTTT
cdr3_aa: CASSVRGQISATEAFF

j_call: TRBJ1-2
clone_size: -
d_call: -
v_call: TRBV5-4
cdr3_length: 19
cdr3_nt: TGTGCCAGCAGCTTGTTAGCGGGACTGGGCACAGGACAACGCTACGGCTACACCTTC
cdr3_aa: CASSLLAGLGTGQRYGYTF

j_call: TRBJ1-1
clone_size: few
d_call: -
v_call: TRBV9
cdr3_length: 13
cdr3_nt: TGTGCCAGCAGCGGTAGCCTTGGCAGTGTAGCTTTCTTT
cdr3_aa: CASSGSLGSVAFF

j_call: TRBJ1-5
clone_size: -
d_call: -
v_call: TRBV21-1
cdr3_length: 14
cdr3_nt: TGTGCCAGCAGCATCCGAGGACAGGGGCAGCCCCAGCATTTT
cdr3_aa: CASSIRGQGQPQHF

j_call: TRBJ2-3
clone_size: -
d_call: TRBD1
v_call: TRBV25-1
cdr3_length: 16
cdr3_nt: TGTGCCAGCAGTGAATTTAGGACAGGAATCACAGATACGCAGTATTTT
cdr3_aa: CASSEFRTGITDTQYF

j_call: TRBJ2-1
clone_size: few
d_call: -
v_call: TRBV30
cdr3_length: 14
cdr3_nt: TGTGCCTGGAGTCGGGGGGCGGATTACAATGAGCAGTTCTTC
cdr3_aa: CAWSRGADYNEQFF

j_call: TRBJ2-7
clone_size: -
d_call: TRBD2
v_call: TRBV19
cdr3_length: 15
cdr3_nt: TGTGCCAGTAGTCCAGGGACTAGCGGGTCCTACGAGCAGTACTTC
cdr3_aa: CASSPGTSGSYEQYF

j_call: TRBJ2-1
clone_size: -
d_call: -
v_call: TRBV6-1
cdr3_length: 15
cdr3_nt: TGTGCCAGCAGTGGGGCGTGGGGCACCTACAATGAGCAGTTCTTC
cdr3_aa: CASSGAWGTYNEQFF

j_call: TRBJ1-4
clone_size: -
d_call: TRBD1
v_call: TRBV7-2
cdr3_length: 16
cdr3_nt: TGTGCCAGCAGCTTAAGTCGACAGGGCGGTAGTGAAAAACTGTTTTTT
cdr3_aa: CASSLSRQGGSEKLFF

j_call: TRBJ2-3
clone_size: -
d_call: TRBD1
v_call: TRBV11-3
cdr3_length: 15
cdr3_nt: TGTGCCAGCAGCTTAGCAGGGGGCTTAGCAGATACGCAGTATTTT
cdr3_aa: CASSLAGGLADTQYF

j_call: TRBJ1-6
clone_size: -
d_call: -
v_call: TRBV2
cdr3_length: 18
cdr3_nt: TGTGCCAGCAGTGAAAGGGAGGCCCCAGGCCCCTATAATTCACCCCTCCACTTT
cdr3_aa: CASSEREAPGPYNSPLHF

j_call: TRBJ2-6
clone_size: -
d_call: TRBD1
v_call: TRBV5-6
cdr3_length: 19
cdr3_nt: TGTGCCAGCAGCCAGATCGGACAGGGCTCTTTCTCTGGGGCCAACGTCCTGACTTTC
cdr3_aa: CASSQIGQGSFSGANVLTF

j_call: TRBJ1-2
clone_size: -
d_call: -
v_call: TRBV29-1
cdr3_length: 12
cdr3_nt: TGCAGCGTCATCCGGGACTCCTATGGCTACACCTTC
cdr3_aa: CSVIRDSYGYTF

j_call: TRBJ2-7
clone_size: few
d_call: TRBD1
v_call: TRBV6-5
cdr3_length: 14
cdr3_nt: TGTGCCAGCAGCTTCAGGACAGGGTTGGGGCAGCAGTACTTC
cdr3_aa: CASSFRTGLGQQYF

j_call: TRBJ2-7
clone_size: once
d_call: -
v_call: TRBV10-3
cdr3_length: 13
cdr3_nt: TGTGCCATCAGTGTCGGCAGGGGATACGAGCAGTACTTC
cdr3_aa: CAISVGRGYEQYF

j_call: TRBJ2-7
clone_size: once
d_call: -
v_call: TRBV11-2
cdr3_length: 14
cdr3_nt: TGTGCCAGCAGCTTCAACCCACAGGGCTACGAGCAGTACTTC
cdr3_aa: CASSFNPQGYEQYF

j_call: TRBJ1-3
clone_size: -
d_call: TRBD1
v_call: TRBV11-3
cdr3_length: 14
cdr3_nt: TGTGCCAGCAGCTTCGTGGACAGGGAGAACACCATATATTTT
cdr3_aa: CASSFVDRENTIYF

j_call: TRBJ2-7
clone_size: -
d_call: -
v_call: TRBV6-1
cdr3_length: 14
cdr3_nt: TGTGCCAGCAGTGAACTAGCAGCCGTTGACGAGCAGTACTTC
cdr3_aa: CASSELAAVDEQYF

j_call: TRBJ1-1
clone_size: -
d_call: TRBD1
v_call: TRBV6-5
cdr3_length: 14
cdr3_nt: TGTGCCAGCAGTTACAGACAGGGTGACACTGAAGCTTTCTTT
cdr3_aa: CASSYRQGDTEAFF

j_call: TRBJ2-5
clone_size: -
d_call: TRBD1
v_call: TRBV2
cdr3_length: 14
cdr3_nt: TGTGCCAGCAGTGGCGGGACAGGGGGCCCTACCAGGTACTTC
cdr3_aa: CASSGGTGGPTRYF

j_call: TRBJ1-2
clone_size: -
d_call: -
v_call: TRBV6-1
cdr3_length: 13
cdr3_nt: TGTGCCAGCAGTGGAGGGCCGTGGGATGGCTACACCTTC
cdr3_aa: CASSGGPWDGYTF

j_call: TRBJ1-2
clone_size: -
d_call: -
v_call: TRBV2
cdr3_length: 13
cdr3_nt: TGTGCCATGGACAACATCCTGTGGTATGGCTACACCTTC
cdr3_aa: CAMDNILWYGYTF

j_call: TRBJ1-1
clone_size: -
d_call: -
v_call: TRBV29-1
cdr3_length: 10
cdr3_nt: TGCAGCGTTGAGGTTGAGGCGGCTTTCTTT
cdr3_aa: CSVEVEAAFF

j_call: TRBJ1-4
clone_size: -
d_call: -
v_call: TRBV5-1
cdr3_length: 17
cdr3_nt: TGCGCCAGCAGCTTGTTGGGAGGCGGTAATCATAATGAAAAACTGTTTTTT
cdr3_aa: CASSLLGGGNHNEKLFF

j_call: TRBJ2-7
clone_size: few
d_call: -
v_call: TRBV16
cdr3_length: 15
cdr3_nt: TGTGCCAGCAGCCAATCGACAGGACAGCCCTACGAGCAGTACTTC
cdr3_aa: CASSQSTGQPYEQYF

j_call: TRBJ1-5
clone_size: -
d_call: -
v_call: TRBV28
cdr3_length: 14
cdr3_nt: TGTGCCAGCAGTTTTGGCCAAGAGGATCAGCCCCAGCATTTT
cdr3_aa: CASSFGQEDQPQHF

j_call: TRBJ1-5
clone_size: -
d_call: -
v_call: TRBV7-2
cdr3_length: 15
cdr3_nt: TGTGCCAGCAGCTTAGGGGCAGGGGACAATCAGCCCCAGCATTTT
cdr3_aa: CASSLGAGDNQPQHF

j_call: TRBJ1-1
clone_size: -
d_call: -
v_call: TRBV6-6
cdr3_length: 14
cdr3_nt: TGTGCCAGCATTGGGGGGTGGACGAACACTGAAGCTTTCTTT
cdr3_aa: CASIGGWTNTEAFF

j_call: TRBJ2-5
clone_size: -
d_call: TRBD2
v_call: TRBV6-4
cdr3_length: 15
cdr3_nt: TGTGCCAGCAGTGAAACTAGCGGGGGGCAAGAGACCCAGTACTTC
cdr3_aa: CASSETSGGQETQYF

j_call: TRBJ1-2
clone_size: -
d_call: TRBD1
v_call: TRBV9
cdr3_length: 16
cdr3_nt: TGTGCCAGCAGCGTAGGCGGGACAGCCGCTAACTATGGCTACACCTTC
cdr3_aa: CASSVGGTAANYGYTF

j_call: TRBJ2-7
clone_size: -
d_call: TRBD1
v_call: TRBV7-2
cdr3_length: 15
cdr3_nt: TGTGCCAGCAGCTTAAGACAGGGCGCAGCTAACGAGCAGTACTTC
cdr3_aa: CASSLRQGAANEQYF

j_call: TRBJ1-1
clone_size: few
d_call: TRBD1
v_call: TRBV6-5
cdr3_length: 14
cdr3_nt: TGTGCCAGCAGTCGCAGGGGGCTGGGTACTGAAGCTTTCTTT
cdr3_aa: CASSRRGLGTEAFF

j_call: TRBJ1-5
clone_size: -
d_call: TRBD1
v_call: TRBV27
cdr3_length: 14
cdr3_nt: TGTGCCAGCAGGCGGACAGGGGACGATCAGCCCCAGCATTTT
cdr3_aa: CASRRTGDDQPQHF

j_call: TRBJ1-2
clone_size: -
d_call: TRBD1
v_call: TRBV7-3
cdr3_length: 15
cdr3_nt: TGTGCCAGCAGCTCGGCCGGACAGGGCATAGGTGGCTACACCTTC
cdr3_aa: CASSSAGQGIGGYTF

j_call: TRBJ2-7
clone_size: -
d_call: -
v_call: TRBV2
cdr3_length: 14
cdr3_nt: TGTGCCAGCAGTGTCCTTTCCGTCTCCTACGAGCAGTACTTC
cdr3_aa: CASSVLSVSYEQYF

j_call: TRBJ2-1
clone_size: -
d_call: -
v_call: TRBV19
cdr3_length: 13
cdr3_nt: TGTGCCAGTACTCCCCGCTCCTACAATGAGCAGTTCTTC
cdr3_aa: CASTPRSYNEQFF

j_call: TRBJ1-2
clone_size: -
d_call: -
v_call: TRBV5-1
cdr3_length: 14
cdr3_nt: TGCGCCAGCAGCTTGGAAGCAGGGCAGGATGGCTACACCTTC
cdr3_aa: CASSLEAGQDGYTF

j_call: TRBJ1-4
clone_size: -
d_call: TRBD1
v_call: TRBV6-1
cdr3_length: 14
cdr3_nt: TGTGCCAGCAGCCTTACAGGGGTGGGTGAAAAACTGTTTTTT
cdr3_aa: CASSLTGVGEKLFF

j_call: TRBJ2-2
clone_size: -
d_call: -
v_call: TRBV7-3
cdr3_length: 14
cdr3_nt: TGTGCCAGCAGCTTAGCGGCAAACACCGGGGAGCTGTTTTTT
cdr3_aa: CASSLAANTGELFF

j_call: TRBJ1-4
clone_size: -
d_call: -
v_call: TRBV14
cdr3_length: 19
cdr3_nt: TGTGCCAGCAGCCGCATGGACACCCGAGGCCTAAGGGATAATGAAAAACTGTTTTTT
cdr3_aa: CASSRMDTRGLRDNEKLFF

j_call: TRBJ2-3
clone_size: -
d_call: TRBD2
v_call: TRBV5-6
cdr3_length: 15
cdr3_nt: TGTGCCAGCAGGACGACTAGCGGGGGTTCCGATACGCAGTATTTT
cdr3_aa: CASRTTSGGSDTQYF

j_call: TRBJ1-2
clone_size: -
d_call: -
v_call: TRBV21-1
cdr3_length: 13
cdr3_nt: TGTGCCAGCAGCGTTAGGGGTAACTATGGCTACACCTTC
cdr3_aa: CASSVRGNYGYTF

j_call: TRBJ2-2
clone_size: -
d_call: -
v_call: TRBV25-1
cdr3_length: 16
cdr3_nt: TGTGCCAGCAGTGATCCCGGCGAGCGTGGTACCGGGGAGCTGTTTTTT
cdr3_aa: CASSDPGERGTGELFF

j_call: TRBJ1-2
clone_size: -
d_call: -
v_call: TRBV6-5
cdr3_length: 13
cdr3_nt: TGTGCCAGCAGTCCCGGGACATTCGGCGGCTACACCTTC
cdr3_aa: CASSPGTFGGYTF

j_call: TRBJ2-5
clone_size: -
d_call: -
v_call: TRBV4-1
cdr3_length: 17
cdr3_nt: TGCGCCAGCAGCCCGAACGATGGCTCACGACTACAAGAGACCCAGTACTTC
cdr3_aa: CASSPNDGSRLQETQYF